The 10 T cell receptor beta chains below were found in one sample sequenced in a study of cytomegalovirus exposure and HLA in healthy donors. The PCR was carried out with 60 Vbeta primers and 13 Jbeta primers. This table comes from immunoSEQ multiplex PCR, and its TCRdb copy is limited to in-frame clones, with some not included. Recorded for this sample: about 200,000 clones. The sample was PBMCs. The origin of the receptors is a man aged 30 to 39 in good health and CMV-seronegative.

The chain carries TRBV19 and TRBJ1-6, with 9 bases identical to TRBD1. V lost 6 bases, J lost 9 bases, and 6 bases stayed unmatched. The CDR3 loop spans 14 amino acids. Per germline, CDR1 LNHDA and CDR2 SQIVND (reference sequence). This chain's CDR3 is CASSLQGAGSPLHF. CDR3 in DNA: TGTGCCAGTAGCTTACAGGGGGCGGGTTCACCCCTCCACTTT.

The rearrangement links TRBV10-1 to TRBJ1-1; perhaps TRBD1 as D (6 bases). The CDR3 length is 12 residues. V gave up 6 bases and J gave up 4 bases, with 9 bases separating them. Germline V gene sequence: CDR1 WNHNN, CDR2 SYGVQD (reference sequence). The CDR3 DNA sequence: TGCGCCAGCAGCACAGGGACCACTGAAGCTTTCTTT. It codes for CASSTGTTEAFF.

The genes are TRBV29-1 and TRBJ1-1, with D possibly matching TRBD1 (5 bases). Germline CDR1 SQVTM, CDR2 ANQGSEA. The CDR3 contains 13 residues. V was pared by 7 bases and J by 1 base, with 13 bases between. In nucleotides, the CDR3 is TGCAGCGGCCGATGGGGGGAGAACACTGAAGCTTTCTTT. Encoded protein: CSGRWGENTEAFF.

This chain joins TRBV13 and TRBJ1-2; TRBD1 aligns across 7 bases. V lost 7 bases to trimming and J lost 1 base; unmatched junction nucleotides: 18. The CDR3 has 18 residues. The germline V gene has CDR1 PRHDT and CDR2 FYEKMQ (reference sequence). This CDR3 is CASIRGRFVSKNNYGYTF. CDR3 in DNA: TGTGCCAGCATTAGGGGGCGATTTGTCTCAAAAAATAACTATGGCTACACCTTC.

This chain joins TRBV11-3 and TRBJ2-5; 13 bases are shared with TRBD2. J was trimmed by 5 bases and V by 4 bases; bases with no gene match: 13. The CDR3 covers 18 residues. Germline CDR1 and CDR2: SGHNT and YENEEA. In DNA, the CDR3 is TGTGCCAGCAGCTCGGGACTAGCGGGGACTCTGGCGGGCGAGACCCAGTACTTC. This sequence encodes CASSSGLAGTLAGETQYF.

The chain links TRBV7-3 to TRBJ2-3; 13 positions agree with TRBD2. The germline gives CDR1 SGHTA, CDR2 FQGTGA. With 5 bases clipped from V and 3 bases from J, the junction kept 2 bases outside the gene matches. The CDR3 length is 15 residues. CDR3 in DNA: TGTGCCAGCAGCCGGACTAGCGGGAGAACAGATACGCAGTATTTT. It encodes CASSRTSGRTDTQYF.

The chain carries TRBV28 and TRBJ2-1, with TRBD1 as a possible D gene (5 bases). Per the germline V gene, CDR1 is MDHEN and CDR2 is SYDVKM. The CDR3 sequence is 12 residues long. Trimming pared 4 bases from V and 9 bases from J, leaving 10 bases between. CDR3 amino acids: CASSSPRAEQFF. The CDR3 DNA sequence: TGTGCCAGCAGTTCCCCCAGGGCTGAGCAGTTCTTC.

The chain couples TRBV27 to TRBJ1-1, with 7 bases aligning to TRBD1. The CDR3 runs 16 residues. In germline, CDR1 is MNHEY, CDR2 SMNVEV (reference sequence). Trimming took 3 bases from V and 1 from J; bases not matched to a gene: 8. The CDR3 coding sequence is TGTGCCAGCAGTTTCCTCGGACAGGCGAAGAACACTGAAGCTTTCTTT. It yields the protein CASSFLGQAKNTEAFF.

CDR3 region: CASMTGHDQPQHF. CDR3 sequence (DNA): TGTGCCAGCATGACAGGGCATGATCAGCCCCAGCATTTT. This chain joins TRBV6-6 and TRBJ1-5, with 7 bases lining up with TRBD1. The CDR3 has 13 amino acids. Germline trimming cut 7 bases from V and 5 bases from J; bases unmatched to any gene: 5. The germline gives CDR1 MNHNY, CDR2 SVGAGI (reference sequence).

This sequence joins TRBV19 and TRBJ2-1, with 7 bases that match TRBD2. V dropped 5 bases and J dropped 6; count of bases not matched to a gene: 10. CDR1 is LNHDA and CDR2 is SQIVND in the germline V gene (reference sequence). The CDR3 totals 15 residues. CDR3 in DNA: TGTGCCAGTAGTCTAGGTCGCGGGAGAGGCAATGAGCAGTTCTTC. Translation gives CASSLGRGRGNEQFF.